This T cell receptor (beta chain) was sequenced during a study of memory CD4+ T cells and cytomegalovirus serostatus. Study-level results: Suggested: most of the CMV-linked TCR signature lies in CD4+ memory cells.

Single viable CD3+CD4+CD8-CD45RO+ cells were sorted as the memory CD4+ T cells. CMV serostatus came from serum IgG against pp150, pp28, p38, p52. CD4+ T cells were isolated by positive magnetic selection. Turning to this clone: The antigen is unknown.

Trimming stripped 5 bases from V and 5 bases from J, with 16 bases between. The CDR3 has 16 residues. Germline CDR1 reads MNHEY; CDR2 reads SMNVEV (reference sequence). Per the authors' pipeline: Out-of-frame sequences were removed, leaving 2,000,000 or so distinct TCRbeta sequences. TCRdb keeps only in-frame clones here, not all; method: immunoSEQ multiplex PCR. D and trimming come from the DNA, and the V and J calls and clone size come from that table. In the table there are approximately 88,000 clones, 75% to 85% of which are singletons. The sequence was obtained from an adult in good health and CMV-seropositive. Sequences were obtained from memory CD4+ T cells from blood. The chain is built from TRBV27 and TRBJ1-6; tentatively, D is TRBD1 (5 bases). CDR3 protein: CASSPRRQFDNSPLHF. The CDR3 region has the DNA TGTGCCAGCAGTCCCCGACGACAGTTTGATAATTCACCCCTCCACTTT.